Sequencing of this T cell receptor (beta chain) was carried out in a study of CD8 T cells in Susac syndrome. The CDR3 has 17 residues. From germline, CDR1 is SGHTA and CDR2 FQGTGA. J lost 4 bases, V lost 0 bases, and 7 bases had no gene match. RNA in amounts of about 0.5 to 1 ug was reverse transcribed with random hexamers. MiXCR, run by TCRdb on the immunoSEQ multiplex PCR reads, gives a single entry per CDR3 protein. The top ten hold approximately 0.13% of the sample, which has under 150,000 distinct CDR3 sequences, more than 85% seen once. Negative isolation yielded the CD8+ and CD4+ T cells, while FACS enriched the TEMRA cells.

The chain joins TRBV7-3 to TRBJ2-3; 10 nucleotides match TRBD2. This clonotype was sampled from a human donor with Susac syndrome. The sequencing input was CD4+ T cells from PBMCs. CDR3 DNA sequence: TGTGCCAGCAGCTTAACCCGTCTAGCGGGGGTTTCAGATACGCAGTATTTT. Translating it yields CASSLTRLAGVSDTQYF.